This passage covers 4 T cell receptor beta chains from one sample sequenced in a study of cytomegalovirus exposure and HLA in healthy donors. The PCR contained 60 Vbeta and 13 Jbeta primers. TCRdb's copy holds only in-frame clones and misses some; the assay was immunoSEQ multiplex PCR. The data hold over 110,000 clones, with 75% to 85% observed a single time. The specimen was PBMCs. These TCRs come from a woman aged 18-29 years in good health and CMV-seropositive.

As DNA, the CDR3 is TGTGCCAGCAGTTTAGGTGAACATCCGAACACTGAAGCTTTCTTT. The encoded protein is CASSLGEHPNTEAFF. This chain uses TRBV27 with TRBJ1-1; no definite D call. The germline V gene encodes CDR1 MNHEY and CDR2 SMNVEV (reference sequence). The CDR3 totals 15 residues. Trimming cost V 2 bases and J 1 base, with 11 bases left between them.

Only one count was recorded for this clone. This sequence joins TRBV9 and TRBJ2-2; TRBD2 matches 9 bases. Trimming took 2 bases from V and 0 from J; bases not matched to a gene: 5. CDR1 SGDLS and CDR2 YYNGEE come from the germline V gene. The CDR3 spans 17 residues. CDR3 sequence reads: CASSVSSGAANTGELFF. CDR3 bases: TGTGCCAGCAGCGTTTCTAGCGGGGCCGCGAACACCGGGGAGCTGTTTTTT.

The sample holds one count of this clone. This chain uses TRBV6-4 with TRBJ2-5; D is unresolved. The DNA end favors TRBJ2-7, so the J call may be wrong. Germline V CDR1 and CDR2: MRHNA, SNTAGT. The CDR3 totals 13 residues. CDR3: CASSDLNSYEQYF. The CDR3 coding sequence is TGTGCCAGCAGTGACCTTAACAGCTACGAGCAGTACTTC.

This clone was observed once. The chain has TRBV10-3 and TRBJ1-1; no clear D. Trimming left V 2 bases short and J 5 bases short, with 12 bases between. Per the germline V gene, CDR1 is ENHRY and CDR2 is SYGVKD. This CDR3 is built from 14 residues. CDR3: CAISEAGVGTEAFF. In DNA form, the CDR3 reads TGTGCCATCAGTGAGGCCGGGGTTGGAACTGAAGCTTTCTTT.